This T cell receptor beta chain comes out of a study of blood T cell repertoires in COVID-19. On the study more broadly: Samples representing acute and convalescent COVID-19 were sourced from the United States, Italy and Spain.

TCRdb's table, derived via immunoSEQ multiplex PCR, lists solely in-frame clones and lacks some. The data show about 170,000 clones, around 83% seen once. Per the germline V gene, CDR1 is SNHLY and CDR2 is FYNNEI. V was trimmed by 7 bases and J by 2 bases, leaving 10 bases between them. CDR3 size: 13 residues. Grouping used clinical history reported by participants in a survey and questionnaire. The V call is TRBV2, the J call TRBJ2-3; a possible D gene is TRBD1 (6 bases). Source material: PBMCs or T cells enriched from blood (not recorded which). The receptor was derived from a woman between 45 and 65 years old in a cohort exposed to, infected with or recovered from COVID-19 (not recorded which). The CDR3 sequence is CASKQGSTDTQYF. The CDR3 coding sequence is TGTGCCAGCAAACAGGGCTCCACAGATACGCAGTATTTT.